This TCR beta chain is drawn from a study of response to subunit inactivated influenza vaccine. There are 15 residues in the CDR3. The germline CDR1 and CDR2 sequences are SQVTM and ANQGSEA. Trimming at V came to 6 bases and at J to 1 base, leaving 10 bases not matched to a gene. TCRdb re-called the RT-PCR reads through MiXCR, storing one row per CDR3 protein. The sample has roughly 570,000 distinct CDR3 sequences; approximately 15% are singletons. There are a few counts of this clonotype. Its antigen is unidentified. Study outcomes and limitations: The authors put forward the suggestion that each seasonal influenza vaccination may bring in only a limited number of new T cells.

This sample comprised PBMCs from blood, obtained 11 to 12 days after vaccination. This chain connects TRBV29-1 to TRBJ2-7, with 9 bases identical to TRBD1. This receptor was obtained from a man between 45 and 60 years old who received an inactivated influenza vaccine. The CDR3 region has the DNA TGCAGCGTCGACGGGGGGACAGGGCCTTCCTACGAGCAGTACTTC. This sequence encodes CSVDGGTGPSYEQYF.